The rows below give T cell receptor beta chains drawn from one sample of a study of T cells in Graves' hyperthyroidism and ophthalmopathy. TCRdb reprocessed the multiplex PCR reads via MiXCR and lists one record per CDR3 protein. The table includes about 770,000 distinct CDR3 sequences, roughly a sixth detected once. Sequencing used blood. Source of these receptors: a woman aged 50 to 60 with Graves' hyperthyroidism that later progressed to Graves' ophthalmopathy. Each CDR3 is given with its conserved first and last residue. The D gene is left open where the match is weak. Clone size is shown for a subset of rows, as once, few, many or a class of expanded clone.

d_gene	v_gene	abundance	j_gene	CDR3nt	CDR3aa
-	TRBV5-5	-	TRBJ2-7	TGTGCCAGCAGGAGGGCAGTCTCCTACGAGCAGTACTTC	CASRRAVSYEQYF
TRBD1	TRBV29-1	-	TRBJ2-2	TGCAGCGTACAGGGGGGACGGGAGCTGTTTTTT	CSVQGGRELFF
-	TRBV20-1	many	TRBJ1-1	TGCAGTGCTCCCCGTTTGCCAGGGAACACTGAAGCTTTCTTT	CSAPRLPGNTEAFF
TRBD1	TRBV6-1	many	TRBJ1-1	TGTGCCAGCAGTGGAGACAGGGCCACTGAAGCTTTCTTT	CASSGDRATEAFF
TRBD1	TRBV5-1	few	TRBJ2-2	TGCGCCAGCAGCTTCCCGGGACAGGGGTCCGGGGAGCTGTTTTTT	CASSFPGQGSGELFF
-	TRBV2	-	TRBJ1-5	TGTGCCAGCAGTGCTAACTTAGGCTCGACCTGGCATTTT	CASSANLGSTWHF
-	TRBV19	-	TRBJ1-3	TGTGCCAGTAGCAAGGGTGAGGCTGGAAACACCATATATTTT	CASSKGEAGNTIYF
TRBD1	TRBV20-1	few	TRBJ1-4	TGCAGTGCTAGAACAGGGGTGGCTAATGAAAAACTGTTTTTT	CSARTGVANEKLFF
TRBD2	TRBV18	few	TRBJ2-3	TGTGCCAGCTCACCAAGCGGACTAGATTCCACAGATACGCAGTATTTT	CASSPSGLDSTDTQYF
TRBD1	TRBV20-1	few	TRBJ1-1	TGCAGTGCTAATAGTGACAGGGGGCTAAGGAACACTGAAGCTTTCTTT	CSANSDRGLRNTEAFF
TRBD1	TRBV24-1	-	TRBJ2-5	TGTGCCACCAGTGATTTGGGGACAGGGGCTCAAGAGACCCAGTACTTC	CATSDLGTGAQETQYF
TRBD2	TRBV6-1	few	TRBJ2-1	TGTGCCAGCGACGCTCGGGGGGTCTCCTACAATGAGCAGTTCTTC	CASDARGVSYNEQFF
-	TRBV18	few	TRBJ1-1	TGTGCCAGCTCACCTCAGGAGAACACTGAAGCTCTCTTT	CASSPQENTEALF
TRBD1	TRBV29-1	few	TRBJ1-6	TGCAGCGTAGGACAGGGGAATTCACCCCTCCACTTT	CSVGQGNSPLHF
-	TRBV12-5	few	TRBJ1-2	TGTGCTAGTGGTTTGGTAATAACAGAAAACTATGGCTACACCTTC	CASGLVITENYGYTF
TRBD1	TRBV7-9	-	TRBJ2-3	TGTGCCAGCAGCTTAGGGCCGGGACAGGGAATGACAGATACGCAGTATTTT	CASSLGPGQGMTDTQYF
-	TRBV6-1	many	TRBJ2-7	TGTGCCAGCAGTACCTACCCCGGGACACAGAGTTCCTACGAGCAGTACTTC	CASSTYPGTQSSYEQYF
-	TRBV12-3/TRBV12-4	many	TRBJ1-1	TGTGCCAGCAGTTTTGTGAGGCGTGAAGCTTTCTTT	CASSFVRREAFF
-	TRBV2	many	TRBJ2-1	TGTGCCAGCTGGGGTAGCGGTGACTCCTACAATGAGCAGTTCTTC	CASWGSGDSYNEQFF
-	TRBV19	-	TRBJ1-2	TGTGCCAGTAGCGATGGGGGAGATGGCTACACCTTC	CASSDGGDGYTF
TRBD2	TRBV7-9	-	TRBJ2-5	TGTGCCAGCAGCTTAATCAGCGGGGAACCCCCCTCAAGGGCCCAGTACTTC	CASSLISGEPPSRAQYF
-	TRBV27	-	TRBJ1-2	TGTGCCAGCAGTTCAGCAGGGGTAGATGGCTACACCTTC	CASSSAGVDGYTF
-	TRBV12-3/TRBV12-4	many	TRBJ1-5	TGTGCCAGCATAGGGGACGGCAATCAGCCCCAGCATTTT	CASIGDGNQPQHF
-	TRBV7-3	-	TRBJ2-5	TGTGCCAGCAGCTTACAGCCTCTGGGCGGGCAAGAGACCCAGTACTTC	CASSLQPLGGQETQYF
-	TRBV3-1	many	TRBJ2-5	TGTGCCAGCAGCCCTCGGGCGGGTTTAGGTGGAGAGACCCAGTACTTC	CASSPRAGLGGETQYF
-	TRBV12-3/TRBV12-4	many	TRBJ2-7	TGTGCCAGCAGTCCCGGCGGAGGCTGGGCATACGAGCAGTACTTC	CASSPGGGWAYEQYF
TRBD2	TRBV2	many	TRBJ2-1	TGTGCCAGCTCCCGGGGGCGGGGGGATATCAATGAGCAGTTCTTC	CASSRGRGDINEQFF
-	TRBV4-2	-	TRBJ1-2	TGTGCCAGCAGCCAAGACCAGGGTGCAACCGGCTACACCTTC	CASSQDQGATGYTF
-	TRBV6-1	-	TRBJ2-2	TGTGCCAGCAGTCCTCTTGGGGCAGGGACCGGGGAGCTGTTTTTT	CASSPLGAGTGELFF
-	TRBV5-1	many	TRBJ2-7	TGCGCCAGCAGCATCAACTCCTACGAGCAGTACTTC	CASSINSYEQYF
-	TRBV18	few	TRBJ1-1	TGTGCCAGCTCACCGGGGGGCTATGAAGCTTTCTTT	CASSPGGYEAFF
-	TRBV11-2	many	TRBJ2-2	TGTGCCAGCAGCTTAGGGCCGGCGGGGACAACCACCGGGGAGCTGTTTTTT	CASSLGPAGTTTGELFF
-	TRBV9	-	TRBJ1-3	TGTGCCAGCAGCGTAGGGATCTCTGGAAACACCATATATTTT	CASSVGISGNTIYF
TRBD2	TRBV7-8	-	TRBJ2-1	TGTGCCAGCAGCAGAATAGCGGGAGCGGTCTACAATGAGCAGTTCTTC	CASSRIAGAVYNEQFF
TRBD2	TRBV6-1	many	TRBJ2-3	TGTGCCAGCCGGACTAGCGGGGGATACACAGATACGCAGTATTTT	CASRTSGGYTDTQYF
-	TRBV20-1	few	TRBJ2-7	TGCAGTGCTAGACCGACGAAGGTGCTCTACGAGCAGTACTTC	CSARPTKVLYEQYF
-	TRBV7-2	few	TRBJ2-5	TGTGCCAGCAGCGCCCATCGGGGGCCGGAGACCCAGTACTTC	CASSAHRGPETQYF
TRBD2	TRBV5-4	-	TRBJ2-1	TGTGCCAGCAGGCGACCCTCTAGCGGGGGAGACAATGAGCAGTTCTTC	CASRRPSSGGDNEQFF
TRBD2	TRBV27	-	TRBJ2-3	TGTGCCAGCAGATTTAAAGGACGGACTAGCGGGGGTAGAGATACGCAGTATTTT	CASRFKGRTSGGRDTQYF
-	TRBV29-1	few	TRBJ1-1	TGCAGCGTGGGAACACAGGGGAACACTGAAGCTTTCTTT	CSVGTQGNTEAFF
TRBD2	TRBV7-9	many	TRBJ2-7	TGTGCCAGCAGCTTAGCGGTGCGGGGGAAGGGGCAGTACTTC	CASSLAVRGKGQYF
TRBD1	TRBV29-1	-	TRBJ2-2	TGCAGCTGCGGGACAGGGAACACCGGGGAGCTGTTTTTT	CSCGTGNTGELFF
-	TRBV3-1	-	TRBJ1-5	TGTGCCAGCAGGATAAAGGGGGGGGTCGGGCCCCAGCATTTT	CASRIKGGVGPQHF
TRBD1	TRBV29-1	-	TRBJ1-2	TGCAGCGTTGTACTCAGGGATGAAGGGGGCGGCTACACCTTC	CSVVLRDEGGGYTF
TRBD1	TRBV7-2	-	TRBJ1-3	TGTGCCAGCAGCTTAGGCCCAGGGGGGGGATCTGGAAACACCATATATTTT	CASSLGPGGGSGNTIYF
TRBD2	TRBV24-1	-	TRBJ2-5	TGTGCCACCAGTGCGCAACTAGCGGGGGCCGAAGAGACCCAGTACTTC	CATSAQLAGAEETQYF
-	TRBV2	many	TRBJ2-7	TGTGCCAGCAGTGATTGGGGGCTACCAGACTCCTACGAGCAGTACTTC	CASSDWGLPDSYEQYF
-	TRBV27	few	TRBJ2-2	TGTGCCAGCAGTTTGCAGATAAGGGGTCCCGGGGAGCTGTTTTTT	CASSLQIRGPGELFF
TRBD1	TRBV12-3/TRBV12-4	many	TRBJ1-2	TGTGCCAGCAGCCAGGGGAGGGACAGGGTTATAAACACCTTC	CASSQGRDRVINTF
-	TRBV5-1	many	TRBJ1-1	TGCGCCAGCAGCGAGGGGTCGGGCACTGAAGCTTTCTTT	CASSEGSGTEAFF
TRBD1	TRBV10-3	-	TRBJ1-4	TGTGCCATCAGTGAGTCCGGGACAGTGGAAGGACTGTTTTTT	CAISESGTVEGLFF
-	TRBV11-2	-	TRBJ1-1	TGTGCCAGCAGCTTAGGACAGCTTGAAACTTTCTTT	CASSLGQLETFF
-	TRBV3-1	many	TRBJ1-5	TGTGCCAGCAGCCAAGGATCAGGCCAGGGAAATCAGCCCCAGCATTTT	CASSQGSGQGNQPQHF